A selection of T cell receptor beta chains follows, all from one sample in a study of cytomegalovirus exposure and HLA in healthy donors. TCRdb keeps only in-frame clones here, not all; method: immunoSEQ multiplex PCR. The table has 150,000 to 200,000 clones, roughly 80% seen once. What was sequenced was PBMCs. These TCRs come from a man aged 50 to 59 in good health and CMV-seropositive. Each CDR3 is given with its conserved first and last residue. The order of the fields is D gene, V gene, J gene, clone size, CDR3 DNA, CDR3 protein. D genes are given only for firm matches. Not every row has a clone size; where given, it reads once, few, many or a size class.

>TRBD1|TRBV4-1|TRBJ2-7|NA
TGCGCCAGCAGCCGCGGGCAGGGGGCCCCCTACGAGCAGTACTTC
CASSRGQGAPYEQYF
>TRBD1|TRBV30|TRBJ1-3|NA
TGTGCCTGGAGTCGACAGGGACCCTCTGGAAACACCATATATTTT
CAWSRQGPSGNTIYF
>NA|TRBV9|TRBJ1-1|NA
TGTGCCAGCAGCCCCGCGCTCGCGGGATTGAACACTGAGGCTTTCTTT
CASSPALAGLNTEAFF
>NA|TRBV27|TRBJ1-1|NA
TGTGCCAGCAGTTTAGTTCCCCAGGGGTTCACTGAAGCTTTCTTT
CASSLVPQGFTEAFF
>NA|TRBV9|TRBJ1-4|once
TGTGCCAGCAGCCAAGGGCAGGGCACGAGTGAAAAACTGTTTTTT
CASSQGQGTSEKLFF
>TRBD2|TRBV4-2|TRBJ2-1|NA
TGTGCCAGCAGCCAAGGGACTAGCGGGAGCTCTGAGCAGTTCTTC
CASSQGTSGSSEQFF
>NA|TRBV10-2|TRBJ1-1|NA
TGCGCCAGCACCGTGCCCGGGGGCACTGAAGCTTTCTTT
CASTVPGGTEAFF
>NA|TRBV5-1|TRBJ2-3|NA
TGCGCCAGCAGCTTGGCGGGAGAGGCAGATACGCAGTATTTT
CASSLAGEADTQYF
>NA|TRBV5-7|TRBJ2-3|NA
TGTGCCAGCAGCTCGACCAGGGGCAGGACAGATACGCAGTATTTT
CASSSTRGRTDTQYF
>NA|TRBV5-4|TRBJ1-2|NA
TGTGCCAGCAGCTTAGACCGGGGGGTCTCCTATGGCTACACCTTC
CASSLDRGVSYGYTF
>TRBD1|TRBV7-9|TRBJ1-2|once
TGTGCCAGCAGCACGGACAGGGTTTATGGCTACACCTTC
CASSTDRVYGYTF
>NA|TRBV9|TRBJ1-3|NA
TGTGCCAGCAGCGTAGGCACAGGAGGAAACACCATATATTTT
CASSVGTGGNTIYF
>TRBD1|TRBV18|TRBJ2-7|NA
TGTGCCAGCTCACCGACAGGGGGGTACGAGCAGTACTTC
CASSPTGGYEQYF
>TRBD2|TRBV27|TRBJ2-7|NA
TGTACCCTCGGGGGGTTCTACGAGCAGTACTTC
CTLGGFYEQYF
>TRBD1|TRBV18|TRBJ1-2|NA
TGTGCCAGCTCACCGACAGGGGGCGAGGGCTACACCTTC
CASSPTGGEGYTF
>NA|TRBV6-4|TRBJ2-3|NA
TGTGCCAGCAGCGGTAGCGGAGCCAGCACAGATACGCAGTATTTT
CASSGSGASTDTQYF
>TRBD2|TRBV28|TRBJ2-3|once
TGTGCCAGCAGCCCGACTAGCGGGAGGCCAGATACGCAGTATTTT
CASSPTSGRPDTQYF
>TRBD1|TRBV25-1|TRBJ1-2|few
TGTGCCAGCAGTTCCCGGACAGGGGCTCTCTATGGCTACACCTTC
CASSSRTGALYGYTF
>NA|TRBV28|TRBJ2-1|NA
TGTGCCAGCTGCCTCTCAGGACAGTCCTACAATGAGCAGTTCTTC
CASCLSGQSYNEQFF
>NA|TRBV7-6|TRBJ2-7|NA
TGTGCCAGCAGCCCCCCTTCGGGCGAGCAGTACTTC
CASSPPSGEQYF
>TRBD2|TRBV4-1|TRBJ2-3|NA
TGTGCCAGCAGCCACCCGGGACTAGCGGACACAGATACGCAGTATTTT
CASSHPGLADTDTQYF
>TRBD1|TRBV19|TRBJ2-7|NA
TGTGCCAGTAGTCCCCCCGGGACAGGGAGCCACGAGCAGTACTTC
CASSPPGTGSHEQYF
>TRBD1|TRBV15|TRBJ2-5|NA
TGTGCCACCAGCAGAGACAGGGGGCAGCAAGAGACCCAGTACTTC
CATSRDRGQQETQYF
>NA|TRBV5-1|TRBJ1-6|few
TGCGCCAGCAGCTTGGATGTCTTTTCACCCCTCCACTTT
CASSLDVFSPLHF
>NA|TRBV28|TRBJ1-6|NA
TGTGCCAGCAGTCGAGCCGGGACAACTTATAATTCACCCCTCCACTTT
CASSRAGTTYNSPLHF
>TRBD1|TRBV15|TRBJ1-5|few
TGTGCCACCAGCACAAGTACCGGGACAGCGTCGCAAAATCAGCCCCAGCATTTT
CATSTSTGTASQNQPQHF
>NA|TRBV5-8|TRBJ1-5|NA
TGTGCCAGCAGCGACCTGAGCGGCCAGCCCCAGCATTTT
CASSDLSGQPQHF
>NA|TRBV6-5|TRBJ2-7|NA
TGTGCCAGCAGTTATCTCGGCGGGGCCTCCTACGAGCAGTACTTC
CASSYLGGASYEQYF
>TRBD1|TRBV9|TRBJ2-7|NA
TGTGCCAGCAGCCCAGGGGGACAAGACTACGAGCAGTACTTC
CASSPGGQDYEQYF
>NA|TRBV6-5|TRBJ1-4|NA
TGTGCCATCAAAGAAGACAGAACTAATGAAAAACTGTTTTTT
CAIKEDRTNEKLFF
>TRBD2|TRBV7-9|TRBJ2-7|NA
TGTTCCAGCAGCTTAATCGGGAGGGGACCGAATACCTACGAGCAGTACTTC
CSSSLIGRGPNTYEQYF
>NA|TRBV11-3|TRBJ2-3|NA
TGTGCCAGCAGCTTAAGCGCCATATCCACAGATACGCAGTATTTT
CASSLSAISTDTQYF
>TRBD1|TRBV29-1|TRBJ1-1|NA
TGCAGCGCTCGACAGGGACCCCAGGACACTGAAGCTTTCTTT
CSARQGPQDTEAFF
>TRBD2|TRBV7-2|TRBJ2-7|NA
TGTGCCAGCAGCTTAGCGACCGGGAGGTCCTCCTACGAGCAGTACTTC
CASSLATGRSSYEQYF
>NA|TRBV5-1|TRBJ2-1|NA
TGCGCCAGCAGCTTGGACGGGTTCGGCAATGAGCAGTTCTTC
CASSLDGFGNEQFF
>TRBD2|TRBV19|TRBJ2-1|NA
TGTGCCACCAAAGAACTAGCGGGGGGGAAAGATGAGCAGTTCTTC
CATKELAGGKDEQFF
>NA|TRBV11-2|TRBJ1-1|NA
TGTGCCAGCAAAAAACCCCTCGGGGGGACTGAAGCTTTCTTT
CASKKPLGGTEAFF
>TRBD1|TRBV5-1|TRBJ1-1|NA
TGCGCCAGCAGCCAGGGGGTAGGGGACACTGAAGCTTTCTTT
CASSQGVGDTEAFF
>NA|TRBV27|TRBJ2-5|NA
TGTGCCAGCAGTTTATTTGGGGGGTACCAAGAGACCCAGTACTTC
CASSLFGGYQETQYF
>TRBD1|TRBV2|TRBJ1-1|few
TGTGCCAGCAGCCTCGGGACAGGGGGCGCGGGCACTGAAGCTTTCTTT
CASSLGTGGAGTEAFF
>NA|TRBV30|TRBJ2-1|few
TGTGCCTGGAGTACCGGAAGGGGCTACAATGAGCAGTTCTTC
CAWSTGRGYNEQFF
>TRBD1|TRBV5-5|TRBJ2-7|NA
TGTGCCAGCAGCTCGAGTCTGGACAGGGGCTACGAGCAGTACTTC
CASSSSLDRGYEQYF
>TRBD1|TRBV7-2|TRBJ1-5|NA
TGTGCCAGCAGCCCAGGGGGCAGGGGCAATCAGCCCCAGCATTTT
CASSPGGRGNQPQHF
>NA|TRBV18|TRBJ1-1|few
TGTGCCAGCTCACCAGGGGCCACTGAAGCTTTCTTT
CASSPGATEAFF
>NA|TRBV5-1|TRBJ2-5|NA
TGCGCCAGCAGCTGGGGCCCGGGGGTAGAGACCCAGTACTTC
CASSWGPGVETQYF
>NA|TRBV10-3|TRBJ2-2|NA
TGTGCCATCAGTGCTAGCGAGCATATGAACACCGGGGAGCTGTTTTTT
CAISASEHMNTGELFF
>NA|TRBV7-9|TRBJ1-1|many
TGTGCCAGCAGCCCTAAAACCGGGTACCTAAACACTGAAGCTTTCTTT
CASSPKTGYLNTEAFF
>TRBD2|TRBV7-2|TRBJ2-2|NA
TGTGCCAGCAGCACCCTAGCGGGAGACACCGGGGAGCTGTTTTTT
CASSTLAGDTGELFF
>NA|TRBV2|TRBJ1-2|once
TGTGCCAGCAGTGAAGCGTTTCTGGGCTACACCTTC
CASSEAFLGYTF
>TRBD2|TRBV9|TRBJ2-7|NA
TGTGCCAGCAGCCCGAGGACTAGCGGGATCTACGAGCAGTACTTC
CASSPRTSGIYEQYF
>TRBD1|TRBV6-1|TRBJ2-7|NA
TGTGCCAGCACAAGAGCCGGGACAGCGTACTTC
CASTRAGTAYF
>NA|TRBV25-1|TRBJ1-5|NA
TGTGCCAGCAGTGGCAGAAACCAGCCCCAGCATTTT
CASSGRNQPQHF
>TRBD1|TRBV9|TRBJ1-2|once
TGTGCCAGCAGCGTTGGGACAGGGGGCGCAGGGGGCTACACCTTC
CASSVGTGGAGGYTF
>TRBD1|TRBV6-1|TRBJ2-5|few
TGTGCCAGCGGACAGGGGAAAGAGACCCAGTACTTC
CASGQGKETQYF
>NA|TRBV7-2|TRBJ2-2|NA
TGTGCCAGCAGCTTAGCGGGGGGGCCTAACACCGGGGAGCTGTTTTTT
CASSLAGGPNTGELFF
>NA|TRBV6-5|TRBJ1-1|NA
TGTGCCAGCAGTTACTCCTCTGGCTTCGTTGGCACTGAAGCTTTCTTT
CASSYSSGFVGTEAFF
>NA|TRBV29-1|TRBJ1-3|NA
TGCAGCGCTTCAGGGGATCCCTCTGGAAACACCATATATTTT
CSASGDPSGNTIYF
>NA|TRBV6-5|TRBJ2-7|NA
TGTGCCAGCAGTTACGAGCGACAGAATCCCTACGAGCAGTACTTC
CASSYERQNPYEQYF
>TRBD2|TRBV5-6|TRBJ2-5|NA
TGTGCCAGCAGCTTTGGCGGGGGGGCTGAGACCCAGTACTTC
CASSFGGGAETQYF